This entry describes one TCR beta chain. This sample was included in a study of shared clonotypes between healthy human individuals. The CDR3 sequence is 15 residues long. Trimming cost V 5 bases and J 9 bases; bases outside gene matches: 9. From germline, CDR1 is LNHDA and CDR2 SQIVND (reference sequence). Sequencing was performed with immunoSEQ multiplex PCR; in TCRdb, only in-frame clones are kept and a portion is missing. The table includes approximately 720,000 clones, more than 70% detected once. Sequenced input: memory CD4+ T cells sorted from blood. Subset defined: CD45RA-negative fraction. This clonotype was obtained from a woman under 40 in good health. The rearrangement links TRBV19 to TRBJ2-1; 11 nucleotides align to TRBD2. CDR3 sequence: CASSFLAGGPGEQFF. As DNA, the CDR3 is TGTGCCAGTAGTTTCTTAGCGGGAGGGCCAGGTGAGCAGTTCTTC.